This TCR beta chain comes out of a study of molecular identifiers for immune sequencing clone quantification. This clonotype has ten or more counts. One entry per CDR3 protein, called by TCRdb with MiXCR from the PCR reads. The data contain a few hundred thousand distinct CDR3 sequences, about a fifth of them singletons. Naive CD8 T cells, phenotype CD8+CD4-CCR7+CD45RA+, were sorted. The length of the CDR3 is 14 residues. V lost 5 bases and J 7 bases, leaving 14 bases between the germline ends. The V gene's germline CDR1 is SEHNR and CDR2 FQNEAQ (reference sequence). The chain employs TRBV7-9 and TRBJ2-2; D is unresolved. This sequence originates from a human donor in good health. Some libraries in this study had Jurkat cell RNA spiked in. Sequencing was done on a sample of naive CD8+ T cells from blood, with Jurkat cell RNA spiked in. Subset denoted: FACS-sorted CD8+CD4-CCR7+CD45RA+ naive T cells. Here the CDR3 reads CASSPLGYHGELFF. The CDR3, as DNA: TGTGCCAGCAGCCCGCTCGGGTACCACGGGGAGCTGTTTTTT.